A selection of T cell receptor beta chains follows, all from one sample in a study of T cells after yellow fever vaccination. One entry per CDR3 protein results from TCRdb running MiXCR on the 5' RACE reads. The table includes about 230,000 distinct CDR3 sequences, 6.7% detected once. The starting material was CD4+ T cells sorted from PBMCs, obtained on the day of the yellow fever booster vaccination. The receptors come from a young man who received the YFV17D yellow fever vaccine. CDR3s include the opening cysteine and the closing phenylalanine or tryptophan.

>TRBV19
CASNRQGRNYGYTF
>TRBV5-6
CASSLFGQLGTQYF
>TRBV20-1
CSAHGGAGETQETQYF
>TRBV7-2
CASSLNRVYEQYF
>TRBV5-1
CASSLDTGRETQYF
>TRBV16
CASSQYGSGELFF
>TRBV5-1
CASSFGWGAGANVLTF
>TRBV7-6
CASSQGWEGTQYF
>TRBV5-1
CASSSNYWTETQYF
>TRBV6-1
CASSVDRDSYEQYF
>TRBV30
CAWGTVEQYF
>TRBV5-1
CASSSGLAGTYNEQFF
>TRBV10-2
CASSGSVAGTEAFF
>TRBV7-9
CASSLGLAGGRDEQFF